This paragraph covers one T cell receptor beta chain sequence. The data are from a study of blood T cells in healthy people across ages. For the second PCR, which ran for about 7 to 11 cycles, a sample-barcoded 5' primer and a J-beta primer mix were used. TCRdb re-analysed the 5' RACE reads in MiXCR, keeping a single row per CDR3 protein. The table lists fewer than 2,000,000 distinct CDR3 sequences, 30% to 40% of them singletons. This receptor was identified in a human donor in good health. Sequencing input: blood.

CDR3 in DNA: TGTGCCAGCAGCCAAGATCGGCAACTAGCCCAAGAGACCCAGTACTTC. Amino acids: CASSQDRQLAQETQYF. V usage is TRBV3-1 and J usage is TRBJ2-5; possibly TRBD2 for D (6 bases). The ends were cut back, 0 bases at V and 1 base at J, with 12 bases in the middle. Germline assignment: CDR1 LGHDT and CDR2 YNNKEL (reference sequence). The CDR3 loop spans 16 amino acids.